Ten or more counts support the clone carrying this TCR beta chain. Antigen unknown. These data are taken from a study of cytomegalovirus exposure and HLA in healthy donors. The study, taken as a whole, reports: The authors enumerated 180 or so TCR beta chains as linked to cytomegalovirus.

Measured with immunoSEQ multiplex PCR; TCRdb has only the in-frame clones, and not every one. The sample includes approximately 200,000 clones, around 84% seen only once; the top ten take around an eighth. J was trimmed by 8 bases and V by 5 bases; bases with no gene match: 13. This CDR3 is 17 amino acids long. CDR1 WNHNN and CDR2 SYGVQD come from the germline V gene (reference sequence). The sequenced sample was PBMCs. This TCR was sampled from a woman aged 25-40 years in good health and CMV-seropositive. The rearrangement joins TRBV10-1 to TRBJ2-2, with 11 bases matching TRBD1. In nucleotides, the CDR3 is TGCGCCAGCAGTCCCTGGGAAGGGACAGGGGGGTCAGGGGAGCTGTTTTTT. This encodes CASSPWEGTGGSGELFF.